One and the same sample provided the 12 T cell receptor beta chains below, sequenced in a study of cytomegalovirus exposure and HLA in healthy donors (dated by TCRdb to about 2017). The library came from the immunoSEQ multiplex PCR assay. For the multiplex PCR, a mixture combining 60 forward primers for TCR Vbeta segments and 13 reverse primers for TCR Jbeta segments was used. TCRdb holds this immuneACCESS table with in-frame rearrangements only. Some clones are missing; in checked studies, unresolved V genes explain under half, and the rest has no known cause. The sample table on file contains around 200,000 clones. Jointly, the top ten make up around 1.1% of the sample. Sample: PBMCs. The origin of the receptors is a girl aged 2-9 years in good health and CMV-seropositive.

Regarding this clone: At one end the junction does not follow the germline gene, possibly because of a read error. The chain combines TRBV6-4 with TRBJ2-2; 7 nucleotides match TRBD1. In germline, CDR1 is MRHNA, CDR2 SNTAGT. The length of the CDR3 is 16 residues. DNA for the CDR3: TGTGCCAGCAGAGACTCTGGGCAGGGGGACACCGGGGAGCTGTTTTTT. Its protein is CASRDSGQGDTGELFF.

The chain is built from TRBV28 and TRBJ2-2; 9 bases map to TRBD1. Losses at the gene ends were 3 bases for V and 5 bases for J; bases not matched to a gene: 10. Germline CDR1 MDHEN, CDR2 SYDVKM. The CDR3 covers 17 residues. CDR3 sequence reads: CASSLRERGQGTGELFF. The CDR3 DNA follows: TGTGCCAGCAGTTTGAGGGAACGGGGACAGGGTACCGGGGAGCTGTTTTTT.

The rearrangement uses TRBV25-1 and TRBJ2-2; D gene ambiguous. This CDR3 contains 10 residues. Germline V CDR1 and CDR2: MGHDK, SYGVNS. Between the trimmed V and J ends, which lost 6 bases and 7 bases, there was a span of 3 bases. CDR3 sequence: CASSGGELFF. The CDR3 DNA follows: TGTGCCAGCAGCGGCGGGGAGCTGTTTTTT.

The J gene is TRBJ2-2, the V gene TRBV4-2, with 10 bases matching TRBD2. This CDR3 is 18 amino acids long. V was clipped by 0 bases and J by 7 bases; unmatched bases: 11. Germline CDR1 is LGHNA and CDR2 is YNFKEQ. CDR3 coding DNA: TGTGCCAGCAGCCAAGATGGGTTTCCTAGCGGGAGTTTCGGGGAGCTGTTTTTT. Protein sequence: CASSQDGFPSGSFGELFF.

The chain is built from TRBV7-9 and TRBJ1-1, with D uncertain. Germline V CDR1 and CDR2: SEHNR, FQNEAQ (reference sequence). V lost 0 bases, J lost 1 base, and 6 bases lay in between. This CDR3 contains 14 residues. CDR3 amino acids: CASSLASGNTEAFF. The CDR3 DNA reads TGTGCCAGCAGCTTAGCGTCAGGGAACACTGAAGCTTTCTTT.

CDR3 nucleotides: TGCGCCAGCAGCACGGGACAGGGGATGAGCACTGAAGCTTTCTTT. Translated, it gives CASSTGQGMSTEAFF. This rearrangement joins TRBV5-1 to TRBJ1-1; TRBD1 agrees at 10 bases. Germline V CDR1 and CDR2: SGHRS, YFSETQ. The CDR3 contains 15 residues. J gave up 4 bases and V 4 bases, and 7 bases lay outside the gene matches. The variable domain in full, completed from reference TRBV5-1 and TRBJ1-1, reads KAGVTQTPRYLIKTRGQQVTLSCSPISGHRSVSWYQQTPGQGLQFLFEYFSETQRNKGNFPGRFSGRQFSNSRSEMNVSTLELGDSALYLCASSTGQGMSTEAFFGQGTRLTVV.

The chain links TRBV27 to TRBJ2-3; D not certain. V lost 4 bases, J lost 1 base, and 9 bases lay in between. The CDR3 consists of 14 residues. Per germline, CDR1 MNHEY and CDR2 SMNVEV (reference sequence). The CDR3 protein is CASSWLARTDTQYF. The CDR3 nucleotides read TGTGCCAGCAGTTGGTTGGCCCGCACAGATACGCAGTATTTT.

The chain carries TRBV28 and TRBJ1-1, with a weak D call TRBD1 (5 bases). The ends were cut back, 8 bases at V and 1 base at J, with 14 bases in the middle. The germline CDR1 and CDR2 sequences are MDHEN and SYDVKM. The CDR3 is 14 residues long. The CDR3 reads CASHWGGKNTEAFF. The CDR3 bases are TGTGCCAGCCATTGGGGGGGGAAGAACACTGAAGCTTTCTTT.

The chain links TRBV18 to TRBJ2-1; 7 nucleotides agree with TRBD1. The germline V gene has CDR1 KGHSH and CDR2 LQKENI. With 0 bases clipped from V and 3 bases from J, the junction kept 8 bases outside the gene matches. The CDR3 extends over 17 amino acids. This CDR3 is CASSPPRQGNFYNEQFF. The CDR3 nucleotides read TGTGCCAGCTCACCACCGCGACAGGGAAATTTCTACAATGAGCAGTTCTTC.

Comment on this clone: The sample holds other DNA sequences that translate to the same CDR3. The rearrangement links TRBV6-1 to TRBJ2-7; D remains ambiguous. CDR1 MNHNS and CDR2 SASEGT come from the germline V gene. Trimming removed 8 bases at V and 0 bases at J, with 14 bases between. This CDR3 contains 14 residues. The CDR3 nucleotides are TGTGCCAGCCACCTCGCCAGGAACTCCTACGAGCAGTACTTC. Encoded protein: CASHLARNSYEQYF.

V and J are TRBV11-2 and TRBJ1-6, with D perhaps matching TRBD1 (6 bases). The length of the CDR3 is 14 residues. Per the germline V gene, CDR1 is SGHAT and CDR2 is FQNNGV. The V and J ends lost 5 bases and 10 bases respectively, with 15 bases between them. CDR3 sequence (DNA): TGTGCCAGCAGCCCAACAGGGTTTGGCTCACCCCTCCACTTT. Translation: CASSPTGFGSPLHF.

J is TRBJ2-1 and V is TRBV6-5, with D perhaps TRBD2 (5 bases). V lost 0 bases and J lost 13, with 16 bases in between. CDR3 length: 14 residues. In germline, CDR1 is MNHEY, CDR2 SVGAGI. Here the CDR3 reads CASSYSTNPTSQFF. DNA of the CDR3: TGTGCCAGCAGTTACTCGACTAATCCCACCTCTCAGTTCTTC.